A selection of T cell receptor beta chains follows, all from one sample in a study of blood T cell repertoires in COVID-19. The table came from immunoSEQ multiplex PCR; TCRdb's copy has only in-frame clones and leaves some out. The sample shows 200,000 or so clones, about 88% of them seen only once. The source material was peripheral blood. These receptors came from a man in his 70s with acute or convalescent COVID-19. Both conserved end residues are part of each CDR3. The D gene is left open where the match is weak. The listing skips clone size in some rows; elsewhere it reads once, few, many or a size class.

V gene: TRBV28; D gene: .; clone size: .; J gene: TRBJ1-4; CDR3 protein: CASSPGGVGEKLFF; CDR3 DNA: TGTGCCAGCAGCCCGGGAGGGGTCGGTGAAAAACTGTTTTTT
V gene: TRBV5-3; D gene: .; clone size: .; J gene: TRBJ1-3; CDR3 protein: CARSRYWTALSGNTIYF; CDR3 DNA: TGTGCCAGAAGCAGATACTGGACAGCCCTCTCTGGAAACACCATATATTTT
V gene: TRBV28; D gene: TRBD1; clone size: .; J gene: TRBJ1-2; CDR3 protein: CASSTGQVWYGYTF; CDR3 DNA: TGTGCCAGCAGCACGGGACAGGTCTGGTATGGCTACACCTTC
V gene: TRBV4-2; D gene: TRBD2; clone size: .; J gene: TRBJ2-7; CDR3 protein: CASRLAGGSYEQYF; CDR3 DNA: TGTGCCAGCAGGCTAGCGGGAGGCTCCTACGAGCAGTACTTC
V gene: TRBV28; D gene: TRBD1; clone size: .; J gene: TRBJ1-5; CDR3 protein: CASSFRGTGGQPQHF; CDR3 DNA: TGTGCCAGCAGTTTTAGAGGGACAGGAGGGCAGCCCCAGCATTTT
V gene: TRBV6-1; D gene: TRBD1; clone size: .; J gene: TRBJ1-1; CDR3 protein: CASSDPGQKFSFF; CDR3 DNA: TGTGCCAGCAGTGACCCGGGACAGAAATTTTCTTTCTTT
V gene: TRBV9; D gene: .; clone size: .; J gene: TRBJ2-2; CDR3 protein: CASSATSISGELFF; CDR3 DNA: TGTGCCAGCAGCGCCACTAGCATCTCCGGGGAGCTGTTTTTT
V gene: TRBV28; D gene: .; clone size: once; J gene: TRBJ2-2; CDR3 protein: CASSYTGNTGELFF; CDR3 DNA: TGTGCCAGCAGTTACACAGGGAACACCGGGGAGCTGTTTTTT
V gene: TRBV6-6; D gene: TRBD2; clone size: .; J gene: TRBJ2-4; CDR3 protein: CASSYEAGGQNIQYF; CDR3 DNA: TGTGCCAGCAGTTACGAGGCGGGAGGCCAAAACATTCAGTACTTC
V gene: TRBV29-1; D gene: .; clone size: .; J gene: TRBJ2-2; CDR3 protein: CSTSSNTGELFF; CDR3 DNA: TGCAGCACTAGTTCGAACACCGGGGAGCTGTTTTTT
V gene: TRBV27; D gene: .; clone size: .; J gene: TRBJ1-2; CDR3 protein: CATHSPAGERVDGYTF; CDR3 DNA: TGTGCCACGCATTCACCGGCCGGGGAAAGGGTGGATGGCTACACCTTC
V gene: TRBV7-6; D gene: .; clone size: .; J gene: TRBJ1-4; CDR3 protein: CASSRTVNEKLFF; CDR3 DNA: TGTGCCAGCAGCCGGACAGTGAATGAAAAACTGTTTTTT
V gene: TRBV18; D gene: TRBD1; clone size: once; J gene: TRBJ1-5; CDR3 protein: CASSLTAGQGGDSNQPQHF; CDR3 DNA: TGTGCCAGCTCACTTACGGCGGGACAGGGAGGGGATAGCAATCAGCCCCAGCATTTT
V gene: TRBV5-1; D gene: TRBD2; clone size: .; J gene: TRBJ2-7; CDR3 protein: CASSLVGGSFDEQYF; CDR3 DNA: TGCGCCAGCAGCTTGGTTGGCGGGAGTTTTGACGAGCAGTACTTC
V gene: TRBV7-8; D gene: TRBD2; clone size: few; J gene: TRBJ2-2; CDR3 protein: CASSGRTSGRAGELFF; CDR3 DNA: TGTGCCAGCAGCGGAAGGACTAGCGGGAGGGCCGGGGAGCTGTTTTTT
V gene: TRBV11-2; D gene: TRBD2; clone size: .; J gene: TRBJ2-3; CDR3 protein: CASSQGLAGGSDTQYF; CDR3 DNA: TGTGCCAGCAGCCAGGGACTAGCGGGTGGATCAGATACGCAGTATTTT
V gene: TRBV5-1; D gene: .; clone size: .; J gene: TRBJ2-3; CDR3 protein: CASMGGADTQYF; CDR3 DNA: TGCGCCAGCATGGGTGGAGCAGATACGCAGTATTTT
V gene: TRBV7-8; D gene: TRBD2; clone size: .; J gene: TRBJ2-1; CDR3 protein: CASSSSTSGRALFYNEQFF; CDR3 DNA: TGTGCCAGCAGCTCTTCGACTAGCGGGAGGGCCTTATTCTACAATGAGCAGTTCTTC
V gene: TRBV7-9; D gene: .; clone size: once; J gene: TRBJ1-4; CDR3 protein: CASSLVFEKLFF; CDR3 DNA: TGTGCCAGCAGCTTAGTATTCGAAAAACTGTTTTTT
V gene: TRBV29-1; D gene: .; clone size: .; J gene: TRBJ2-7; CDR3 protein: CSVERQLRQYF; CDR3 DNA: TGCAGCGTTGAGAGACAGTTACGGCAGTACTTC
V gene: TRBV30; D gene: TRBD1; clone size: .; J gene: TRBJ1-5; CDR3 protein: CAWSSGQGAGQPQHF; CDR3 DNA: TGTGCCTGGAGCTCGGGACAGGGGGCAGGGCAGCCCCAGCATTTT
V gene: TRBV7-3; D gene: TRBD2; clone size: .; J gene: TRBJ2-3; CDR3 protein: CASSVTSATDTQYF; CDR3 DNA: TGTGCCAGCAGCGTTACTAGCGCCACAGATACGCAGTATTTT
V gene: TRBV6-5; D gene: .; clone size: .; J gene: TRBJ1-1; CDR3 protein: CASSYSGGEAFF; CDR3 DNA: TGTGCCAGCAGTTACTCGGGGGGTGAAGCTTTCTTT
V gene: TRBV3-1/TRBV3-2; D gene: .; clone size: .; J gene: TRBJ2-1; CDR3 protein: CASSHLTREQFF; CDR3 DNA: TGTGCCAGCAGCCACCTCACTCGTGAGCAGTTCTTC
V gene: TRBV28; D gene: .; clone size: .; J gene: TRBJ2-3; CDR3 protein: CASSLAQGTDTQYF; CDR3 DNA: TGTGCCAGCAGTTTAGCACAGGGCACAGATACGCAGTATTTT
V gene: TRBV5-6; D gene: TRBD1; clone size: .; J gene: TRBJ1-2; CDR3 protein: CASSHRQGNYGYTF; CDR3 DNA: TGTGCCAGCAGTCACAGACAGGGAAACTATGGCTACACCTTC
V gene: TRBV19; D gene: TRBD1; clone size: .; J gene: TRBJ1-5; CDR3 protein: CASQGQASNQPQHF; CDR3 DNA: TGTGCCAGCCAGGGACAGGCTAGCAATCAGCCCCAGCATTTT
V gene: TRBV5-1; D gene: TRBD2; clone size: .; J gene: TRBJ2-1; CDR3 protein: CASSLESASGRANEQFF; CDR3 DNA: TGCGCCAGCAGCTTGGAATCGGCTAGCGGGAGGGCGAATGAGCAGTTCTTC
V gene: TRBV7-2; D gene: TRBD1; clone size: .; J gene: TRBJ1-5; CDR3 protein: CASSLVDGTGRNQPQHF; CDR3 DNA: TGTGCCAGCAGCTTAGTTGACGGGACAGGGCGCAATCAGCCCCAGCATTTT
V gene: TRBV6-5; D gene: .; clone size: .; J gene: TRBJ2-2; CDR3 protein: CASSYGTGSGELFF; CDR3 DNA: TGTGCCAGCAGTTACGGCACAGGGTCCGGGGAGCTGTTTTTT
V gene: TRBV7-7; D gene: .; clone size: .; J gene: TRBJ2-2; CDR3 protein: CASSLRGSGELFF; CDR3 DNA: TGTGCCAGCAGCTTAAGGGGAAGCGGGGAGCTGTTTTTT
V gene: TRBV19; D gene: TRBD2; clone size: .; J gene: TRBJ2-7; CDR3 protein: CASSRSGGTSYEQYF; CDR3 DNA: TGTGCCAGTAGTCGTAGCGGGGGGACCTCCTACGAGCAGTACTTC
V gene: TRBV2; D gene: .; clone size: .; J gene: TRBJ2-3; CDR3 protein: CASSFAESSTDTQYF; CDR3 DNA: TGTGCCAGCAGTTTTGCGGAATCTAGCACAGATACGCAGTATTTT
V gene: TRBV19; D gene: TRBD1; clone size: .; J gene: TRBJ2-6; CDR3 protein: CASSPDRAGANVLTF; CDR3 DNA: TGTGCCAGTAGTCCCGACAGGGCCGGGGCCAACGTCCTGACTTTC
V gene: TRBV6-6; D gene: .; clone size: .; J gene: TRBJ2-7; CDR3 protein: CASSYLNSYEQYF; CDR3 DNA: TGTGCCAGCAGTTACCTAAACTCCTACGAGCAGTACTTC
V gene: TRBV5-6; D gene: TRBD2; clone size: once; J gene: TRBJ2-7; CDR3 protein: CASTSSGGIYEQYF; CDR3 DNA: TGTGCCAGCACCTCAAGCGGGGGGATCTACGAGCAGTACTTC
V gene: TRBV13; D gene: .; clone size: .; J gene: TRBJ1-2; CDR3 protein: CASSLGPRLTNYGYTF; CDR3 DNA: TGTGCCAGCAGCTTAGGCCCCAGACTAACGAACTATGGCTACACCTTC
V gene: TRBV20-1; D gene: .; clone size: once; J gene: TRBJ1-1; CDR3 protein: CSASSGAVNTEAFF; CDR3 DNA: TGCAGTGCTAGTTCAGGGGCCGTGAACACTGAAGCTTTCTTT
V gene: TRBV27; D gene: TRBD1; clone size: .; J gene: TRBJ1-4; CDR3 protein: CASSSRGRHEKLFF; CDR3 DNA: TGTGCCAGCAGTTCCAGGGGGCGCCATGAAAAACTGTTTTTT
V gene: TRBV27; D gene: TRBD1; clone size: .; J gene: TRBJ2-3; CDR3 protein: CASSSGTGRNTQYF; CDR3 DNA: TGTGCCAGCTCCTCCGGGACAGGTCGAAATACGCAGTATTTT
V gene: TRBV3-1/TRBV3-2; D gene: .; clone size: .; J gene: TRBJ2-7; CDR3 protein: CASSSGSGMRPYEQYF; CDR3 DNA: TGTGCCAGCAGTTCTGGATCCGGTATGAGGCCCTACGAGCAGTACTTC
V gene: TRBV19; D gene: .; clone size: few; J gene: TRBJ1-6; CDR3 protein: CASSIGGKAYNSPLHF; CDR3 DNA: TGTGCCAGTAGTATAGGCGGAAAGGCCTATAATTCACCCCTCCACTTT
V gene: TRBV30; D gene: .; clone size: .; J gene: TRBJ1-2; CDR3 protein: CACSGGFDGYTF; CDR3 DNA: TGTGCCTGCTCGGGGGGGTTTGATGGCTACACCTTC
V gene: TRBV6-5; D gene: TRBD1; clone size: .; J gene: TRBJ2-5; CDR3 protein: CASSPTYRGETQYF; CDR3 DNA: TGTGCCAGCAGCCCCACCTACAGGGGAGAGACCCAGTACTTC
V gene: TRBV7-9; D gene: .; clone size: .; J gene: TRBJ2-1; CDR3 protein: CASSLTTNNEQFF; CDR3 DNA: TGTGCCAGCAGCTTAACGACAAACAATGAGCAGTTCTTC
V gene: TRBV9; D gene: .; clone size: few; J gene: TRBJ1-1; CDR3 protein: CASSLDHMNTEAFF; CDR3 DNA: TGTGCCAGCAGCCTAGACCACATGAACACTGAAGCTTTCTTT
V gene: TRBV6-5; D gene: .; clone size: .; J gene: TRBJ1-3; CDR3 protein: CASSTVNGNTIYF; CDR3 DNA: TGTGCCAGCAGTACAGTGAATGGAAACACCATATATTTT
V gene: TRBV10-3; D gene: TRBD1; clone size: .; J gene: TRBJ2-7; CDR3 protein: CAISDLVGQQIYEQYF; CDR3 DNA: TGTGCCATCAGTGACTTGGTGGGACAGCAAATCTACGAGCAGTACTTC
V gene: TRBV7-2; D gene: .; clone size: .; J gene: TRBJ1-2; CDR3 protein: CASSAGRVNYGYTF; CDR3 DNA: TGTGCCAGCAGCGCCGGGAGGGTAAACTATGGCTACACCTTC
V gene: TRBV24-1; D gene: TRBD2; clone size: once; J gene: TRBJ2-5; CDR3 protein: CATSDLGLAGGRETQYF; CDR3 DNA: TGTGCCACCAGTGACCTCGGACTAGCGGGAGGGCGGGAGACCCAGTACTTC
V gene: TRBV5-4; D gene: .; clone size: once; J gene: TRBJ1-2; CDR3 protein: CASTLSYAGQYGYTF; CDR3 DNA: TGTGCCAGCACCCTCTCATATGCAGGGCAATATGGCTACACCTTC
V gene: TRBV7-3; D gene: TRBD2; clone size: .; J gene: TRBJ2-3; CDR3 protein: CASSLRSGTSGTDTQYF; CDR3 DNA: TGTGCCAGCAGCTTACGGTCCGGGACTAGCGGGACAGATACGCAGTATTTT